One and the same sample provided the 31 T cell receptor beta chains below, sequenced in a study of cytomegalovirus exposure and HLA in healthy donors. PCR used 60 Vbeta primers and 13 Jbeta primers. Produced via immunoSEQ multiplex PCR; TCRdb's table is partial and in-frame only. The repertoire holds some 120,000 clones, with less than 70% as singletons. The sequencing input was PBMCs. The receptors were gathered from a woman in her 30s in good health and CMV-seronegative.

CDR3 in DNA: TGTGCCAGCAGTGAAGCAGCAGGGGGCTCCTACGAGCAGTACTTC. Its protein product is CASSEAAGGSYEQYF. The chain combines TRBV6-1 with TRBJ2-7; TRBD1 matches at 7 bases. Germline-derived CDR1 and CDR2 are MNHNS and SASEGT. The CDR3 has 15 amino acids. Trimming at V came to 0 bases and at J to 0 bases, leaving 2 bases not matched to a gene.

V gene TRBV4-2 combines with J gene TRBJ2-7; 8 bases agree with TRBD1. The CDR3 is 15 residues long. CDR1 and CDR2 (germline): LGHNA, YNFKEQ. V dropped 0 bases and J dropped 4; count of bases not matched to a gene: 5. This CDR3 reads CASSQEWTGTYEQYF. Here the CDR3 DNA reads TGTGCCAGCAGCCAAGAGTGGACAGGGACGTACGAGCAGTACTTC.

Regarding this clone: The junction departs from germline at one end; a sequencing error may be responsible. In the same sample, other DNA sequences code for this CDR3. The V and J genes are TRBV25-1 and TRBJ1-2, with 10 bases lining up with TRBD1. CDR3 length: 15 residues. The germline CDR1 and CDR2 sequences are MGHDK and SYGVNS. The CDR3: CASSATLTGGYGYTF. The DNA of the CDR3 is TGTGCCAGCAGTGCCACCTTGACAGGGGGCTATGGCTACACTTTC.

V gene TRBV9 combines with J gene TRBJ1-1; a possible D gene is TRBD1 (5 bases). The length of the CDR3 is 12 residues. Deletions cut 5 bases from V and 3 bases from J, with 8 bases between. Germline CDR1 is SGDLS and CDR2 is YYNGEE. The CDR3 region is CASRGLYTEAFF. Here the CDR3 DNA reads TGTGCCAGCAGGGGGCTGTACACTGAAGCTTTCTTT.

This chain links TRBV28 with TRBJ2-1; possibly TRBD2 for D (6 bases). The CDR3 is 13 amino acids. From germline, CDR1 is MDHEN and CDR2 SYDVKM. Between the trimmed V and J ends, which lost 2 bases and 4 bases, there was a span of 6 bases. The CDR3: CASSLGGYNEQFF. The CDR3 DNA reads TGTGCCAGCAGTTTAGGGGGGTACAATGAGCAGTTCTTC.

The chain carries TRBV5-1 and TRBJ2-3, with a weak D call TRBD2 (5 bases). The CDR3 runs 15 residues. CDR1 SGHRS and CDR2 YFSETQ come from the germline V gene. The V end lost 0 bases, the J end lost 0 bases, and 8 bases lay between the germline ends. Here the CDR3 reads CASSLDPGSTDTQYF. The DNA of the CDR3 is TGCGCCAGCAGCTTGGATCCGGGAAGCACAGATACGCAGTATTTT. The whole variable domain, filled in from reference TRBV5-1 and TRBJ2-3, reads KAGVTQTPRYLIKTRGQQVTLSCSPISGHRSVSWYQQTPGQGLQFLFEYFSETQRNKGNFPGRFSGRQFSNSRSEMNVSTLELGDSALYLCASSLDPGSTDTQYFGPGTRLTVL.

In this sample, this clone turned up once. V and J are TRBV14 and TRBJ2-4; 7 bases map to TRBD2. Germline V gene data show CDR1 as SGHDN and CDR2 as FVKESK. The CDR3 is made up of 14 amino acids. V lost 3 bases and J lost 8; bases outside the gene matches: 7. The CDR3 DNA follows: TGTGCCAGCAGCCAGGGGGGGAGCGCGGACATTCAGTACTTC. Its translation: CASSQGGSADIQYF. Full variable domain (remainder filled in from reference TRBV14 and TRBJ2-4): EAGVTQFPSHSVIEKGQTVTLRCDPISGHDNLYWYRRVMGKEIKFLLHFVKESKQDESGMPNNRFLAERTGGTYSTLKVQPAELEDSGVYFCASSQGGSADIQYFGAGTRLSVL.

V and J are TRBV28 and TRBJ2-1; TRBD2 agrees at 8 bases. Germline assignment: CDR1 MDHEN and CDR2 SYDVKM. The CDR3 totals 16 residues. The V segment lost 5 bases and the J segment 13 bases; nucleotides outside the gene matches: 19. CDR3 coding DNA: TGTGCCAGCAGTGCTATAGCGGGAAGAGTCTACAATGGACAGTTCTTC. Residues: CASSAIAGRVYNGQFF.

J is TRBJ2-7 and V is TRBV2, with 10 bases that match TRBD1. V shed 6 bases, J shed 4 bases, and the junction held 6 bases outside the gene matches. The CDR3 runs 14 residues. Germline V lookup: CDR1 SNHLY, CDR2 FYNNEI. CDR3 residues: CASRETGGIYEQYF. The CDR3 DNA reads as TGTGCCAGCAGGGAGACAGGGGGCATATACGAGCAGTACTTC.

CDR3 residues: CSVNGLAGASEQYF. The DNA for the CDR3 is TGCAGCGTTAATGGACTAGCGGGAGCCTCCGAGCAGTACTTC. V and J are TRBV29-1 and TRBJ2-7; 13 nucleotides align to TRBD2. J lost 6 bases, V lost 5 bases, and 7 bases had no gene match. Germline CDR1 and CDR2: SQVTM and ANQGSEA. The CDR3 runs to 14 residues.

The sample holds a few counts of this clone. The chain employs TRBV7-6 and TRBJ2-7; D gene ambiguous. The CDR3 extends over 14 amino acids. V gave up 1 base and J gave up 4 bases, with 11 bases separating them. CDR1 is SGHVS, CDR2 FNYEAQ, per germline. DNA of the CDR3: TGTGCCAGCAGCTTAGGCCCAAGCCGATACGAGCAGTACTTC. This codes for CASSLGPSRYEQYF. Drawing the rest from reference TRBV7-6 and TRBJ2-7, the complete variable domain is GAGVSQSPRYKVTKRGQDVALRCDPISGHVSLYWYRQALGQGPEFLTYFNYEAQQDKSGLPNDRFSAERPEGSISTLTIQRTEQRDSAMYRCASSLGPSRYEQYFGPGTRLTVT.

CDR3 nucleotides: TGTGCCAGCAGTTACGAGGCAGGGGGAACTGAAGCTTTCTTT. Translation: CASSYEAGGTEAFF. This chain uses TRBV6-6 with TRBJ1-1; 7 nucleotides line up with TRBD1. V was clipped by 2 bases and J by 5 bases; unmatched bases: 5. The germline CDR1 and CDR2 sequences are MNHNY and SVGAGI (reference sequence). CDR3 size: 14 residues.

The rearrangement links TRBV19 to TRBJ1-5, with a tentative D call TRBD1 (6 bases). This CDR3 is 16 amino acids long. V lost 4 bases and J 2 bases, leaving 15 bases between the germline ends. CDR1 and CDR2 from the germline V gene are LNHDA and SQIVND (reference sequence). The CDR3 DNA reads as TGTGCCAGTAGTAACTTACAGGGATACGGCAATCAGCCCCAGCATTTT. Its translation is CASSNLQGYGNQPQHF.

The chain joins TRBV11-2 to TRBJ1-4, with 12 bases fitting TRBD1. Trimming took 5 bases from V and 6 from J; bases not matched to a gene: 4. CDR1 is SGHAT, CDR2 FQNNGV, per germline. This CDR3 region has 15 residues. CDR3 sequence (DNA): TGTGCCAGCAGCGAGGGGACAGGGGGCTATGAAAAACTGTTTTTT. This codes for CASSEGTGGYEKLFF.

The chain carries TRBV5-4 and TRBJ1-3; perhaps TRBD1 as D (5 bases). V lost 4 bases and J 5 bases, leaving 10 bases between the germline ends. The CDR3 consists of 13 residues. Germline loops: CDR1 SGHNT, CDR2 YYREEE (reference sequence). The CDR3 loop reads CASSRGERNTIYF. The CDR3 DNA follows: TGTGCCAGCAGCCGGGGGGAAAGAAACACCATATATTTT.

The V call is TRBV18, the J call TRBJ1-2; D not certain. V lost 8 bases, J lost 0 bases, and 16 bases lay in between. The germline gives CDR1 KGHSH, CDR2 LQKENI. This CDR3 region has 15 residues. The chain's CDR3 is CASRLQRETNYGYTF. CDR3 nucleotides: TGTGCCAGCCGCCTTCAGCGGGAAACTAACTATGGCTACACCTTC.

V is TRBV6-5 and J is TRBJ2-6; the D gene is possibly TRBD1 (5 bases). Trimming removed 4 bases from V and 0 bases from J, with 7 bases in between. Per the germline V gene, CDR1 is MNHEY and CDR2 is SVGAGI. The CDR3 spans 15 residues. CDR3 coding DNA: TGTGCCAGCAGTTTGACAGTCTCTGGGGCCAACGTCCTGACTTTC. Protein: CASSLTVSGANVLTF.

DNA of the CDR3: TGTGCCAGCAGTTCATTCCATGAGCAGTTCTTC. Its translation: CASSSFHEQFF. This chain joins TRBV27 and TRBJ2-1; the D is unclear. Per germline, CDR1 MNHEY and CDR2 SMNVEV (reference sequence). The CDR3 loop spans 11 amino acids. V was trimmed by 4 bases and J by 8 bases, leaving 6 bases between them.

V usage is TRBV5-3 and J usage is TRBJ2-2; 10 positions agree with TRBD2. TRBV5-3 is given ORF status, its function remaining uncertain. The CDR3 consists of 16 residues. The junction had 10 bases not matched to a gene; V was cut back by 5 bases and J by 6 bases. This CDR3 reads CARRTVASGSPGELFF. CDR3 DNA sequence: TGTGCCAGAAGGACGGTAGCTAGCGGGAGTCCCGGGGAGCTGTTTTTT.

The chain joins TRBV1 to TRBJ2-5; TRBD2 is the table's D call and was not checked against the DNA. TRBV1 is tagged as a pseudogene. The CDR3 runs 16 residues. In nucleotides, the CDR3 is TGCACCAGCAGCTCAACTGGACTAGAGGGCAAAGAGACCCAGTACTTC. Its translation: CTSSSTGLEGKETQYF.

The V and J genes are TRBV4-1 and TRBJ2-3; 14 bases fit TRBD2. The germline gives CDR1 MGHRA, CDR2 YSYEKL. This CDR3 contains 19 residues. Trimming removed 3 bases from V and 0 bases from J; junction bases left unmatched: 8. The CDR3 DNA is TGCGCCAGCAGCCATTCCGCCGGGACTAGCGGGAGTAGCACAGATACGCAGTATTTT. Translation gives CASSHSAGTSGSSTDTQYF.

The V gene is TRBV19, the J gene TRBJ2-2; maybe TRBD1 (6 bases). Germline V gene sequence: CDR1 LNHDA, CDR2 SQIVND (reference sequence). V was trimmed by 4 bases and J by 5 bases, leaving 14 bases between them. The CDR3 contains 15 residues. Here the CDR3 DNA reads TGTGCCAGTAGTAAAGCTGACAGGTGGACCGGGGAGCTGTTTTTT. It codes for CASSKADRWTGELFF. Supplemented by reference TRBV19 and TRBJ2-2, the full variable domain reads DGGITQSPKYLFRKEGQNVTLSCEQNLNHDAMYWYRQDPGQGLRLIYYSQIVNDFQKGDIAEGYSVSREKKESFPLTVTSAQKNPTAFYLCASSKADRWTGELFFGEGSRLTVL.

The chain employs TRBV7-9 and TRBJ2-1, with TRBD2 matching over 12 bases. V shed 5 bases, J shed 1 base, and the junction held 12 bases outside the gene matches. Germline V gene data show CDR1 as SEHNR and CDR2 as FQNEAQ (reference sequence). This CDR3 spans 19 amino acids. For the CDR3, the DNA is TGTGCCAGCAGCCCCGGGGGAACTAGCGGGAGGAGGTCCTACAATGAGCAGTTCTTC. This gives the protein CASSPGGTSGRRSYNEQFF. The variable domain in full, completed from reference TRBV7-9 and TRBJ2-1, reads DTGVSQNPRHKITKRGQNVTFRCDPISEHNRLYWYRQTLGQGPEFLTYFQNEAQLEKSRLLSDRFSAERPKGSFSTLEIQRTEQGDSAMYLCASSPGGTSGRRSYNEQFFGPGTRLTVL.

The rearrangement joins TRBV27 to TRBJ2-5, with D hard to call. The CDR3 sequence is 13 residues long. In germline, CDR1 is MNHEY, CDR2 SMNVEV (reference sequence). Trimming removed 6 bases from V and 10 bases from J, with 18 bases in between. CDR3 sequence reads: CASSPPSGLGQYF. The CDR3 DNA reads TGTGCCAGCAGCCCACCATCCGGTCTCGGCCAGTACTTC.

The chain joins TRBV7-8 to TRBJ2-5; D may be TRBD2 (5 bases). The CDR3 consists of 15 residues. Germline V gene lookup returns CDR1 SGHVS and CDR2 FQNEAQ. Trimming cost V 0 bases and J 4 bases, with 12 bases left between them. CDR3 DNA: TGTGCCAGCAGCTTAGCTGCCGGGGTCGGAGAGACCCAGTACTTC. Translation: CASSLAAGVGETQYF.

The chain recombines TRBV6-5 with TRBJ2-3, with 7 bases identical to TRBD2. Germline V gene lookup returns CDR1 MNHEY and CDR2 SVGAGI. The junction had 5 bases not matched to a gene; V was cut back by 2 bases and J by 3 bases. CDR3 size: 15 residues. Here the CDR3 DNA reads TGTGCCAGCAGTTACGGGCGGGAGAGAACAGATACGCAGTATTTT. Translated: CASSYGRERTDTQYF.

This chain links TRBV6-1 with TRBJ2-2; 12 nucleotides align to TRBD2. Looked up from germline, CDR1 is MNHNS and CDR2 is SASEGT. The CDR3 loop spans 18 amino acids. Trimming removed 3 bases from V and 5 bases from J; junction bases left unmatched: 10. The CDR3 reads CASSDLGLAGSRTGELFF. CDR3 coding DNA: TGTGCCAGCAGTGACCTAGGACTAGCGGGAAGTCGTACCGGGGAGCTGTTTTTT.

The chain links TRBV15 to TRBJ2-7; TRBD2 matches 7 bases. J lost 4 bases, V lost 3 bases, and 6 bases had no gene match. Germline V gene sequence: CDR1 LNHNV, CDR2 YYDKDF (reference sequence). CDR3 length: 14 residues. This CDR3 reads CATSSGLGDYEQYF. The DNA of the CDR3 is TGTGCCACCAGCAGCGGACTAGGCGATTACGAGCAGTACTTC. The complete variable domain, with remaining parts taken from reference TRBV15 and TRBJ2-7, reads DAMVIQNPRYQVTQFGKPVTLSCSQTLNHNVMYWYQQKSSQAPKLLFHYYDKDFNNEADTPDNFQSRRPNTSFCFLDIRSPGLGDTAMYLCATSSGLGDYEQYFGPGTRLTVT.

The chain couples TRBV9 to TRBJ2-3; D is possibly TRBD1 (5 bases). The V gene's germline CDR1 is SGDLS and CDR2 YYNGEE. Trimming pared 0 bases from V and 4 bases from J, leaving 9 bases between. The CDR3 consists of 14 residues. In DNA, the CDR3 is TGTGCCAGCAGCGTAGAAACAGGTCCAGATACGCAGTATTTT. It translates to CASSVETGPDTQYF.

The chain combines TRBV19 with TRBJ1-1; 7 nucleotides line up with TRBD1. The CDR3 spans 13 residues. J lost 1 base, V lost 7 bases, and 3 bases had no gene match. CDR1 is LNHDA and CDR2 is SQIVND in the germline V gene (reference sequence). CDR3 sequence (DNA): TGTGCCAGTATTGGGACAGAGAACACTGAAGCTTTCTTT. Translating gives CASIGTENTEAFF. Full variable domain (missing parts from reference TRBV19 and TRBJ1-1): DGGITQSPKYLFRKEGQNVTLSCEQNLNHDAMYWYRQDPGQGLRLIYYSQIVNDFQKGDIAEGYSVSREKKESFPLTVTSAQKNPTAFYLCASIGTENTEAFFGQGTRLTVV.

The chain combines TRBV5-6 with TRBJ1-3; maybe TRBD1 (6 bases). The ends were cut back, 4 bases at V and 0 bases at J, with 11 bases in the middle. The CDR3 length is 15 residues. Germline CDR1 and CDR2: SGHDT and YYEEEE. The CDR3 reads CASSGGFYSGNTIYF. The CDR3 DNA is TGTGCCAGCAGCGGGGGCTTTTACTCTGGAAACACCATATATTTT. Full variable domain (remainder filled in from reference TRBV5-6 and TRBJ1-3): DAGVTQSPTHLIKTRGQQVTLRCSPKSGHDTVSWYQQALGQGPQFIFQYYEEEERQRGNFPDRFSGHQFPNYSSELNVNALLLGDSALYLCASSGGFYSGNTIYFGEGSWLTVV.